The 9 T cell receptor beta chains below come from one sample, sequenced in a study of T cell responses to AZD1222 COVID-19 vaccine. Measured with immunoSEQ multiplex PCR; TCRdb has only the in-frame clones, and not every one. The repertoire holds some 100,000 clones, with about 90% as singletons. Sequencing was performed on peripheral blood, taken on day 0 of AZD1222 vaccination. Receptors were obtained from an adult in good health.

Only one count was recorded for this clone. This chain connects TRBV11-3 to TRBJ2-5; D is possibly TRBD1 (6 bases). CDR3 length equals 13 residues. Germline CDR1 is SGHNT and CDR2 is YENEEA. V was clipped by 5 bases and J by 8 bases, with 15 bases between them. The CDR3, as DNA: TGTGCCAGCAGCCAGCACGGACAGAGAACCCAGTACTTC. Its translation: CASSQHGQRTQYF.

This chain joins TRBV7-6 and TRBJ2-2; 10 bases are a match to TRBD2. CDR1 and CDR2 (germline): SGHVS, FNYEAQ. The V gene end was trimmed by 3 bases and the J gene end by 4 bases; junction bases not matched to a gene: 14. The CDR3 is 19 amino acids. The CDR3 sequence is CASSLDSSGGVLGTGELFF. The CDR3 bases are TGTGCCAGCAGCTTGGACTCTAGCGGGGGCGTACTGGGCACCGGGGAGCTGTTTTTT.

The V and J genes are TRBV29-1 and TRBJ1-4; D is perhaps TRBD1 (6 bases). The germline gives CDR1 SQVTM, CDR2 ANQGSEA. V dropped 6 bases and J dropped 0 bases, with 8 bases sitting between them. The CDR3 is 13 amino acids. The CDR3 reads CSVGQTTNEKLFF. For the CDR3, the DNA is TGCAGCGTCGGACAGACAACTAATGAAAAACTGTTTTTT.

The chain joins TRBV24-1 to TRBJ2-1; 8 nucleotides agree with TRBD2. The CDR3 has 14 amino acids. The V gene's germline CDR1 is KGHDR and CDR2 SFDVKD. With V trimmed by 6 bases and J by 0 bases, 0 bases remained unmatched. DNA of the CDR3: TGTGCCACCAGTAGCGGGAGCTCCTACAATGAGCAGTTCTTC. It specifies CATSSGSSYNEQFF.

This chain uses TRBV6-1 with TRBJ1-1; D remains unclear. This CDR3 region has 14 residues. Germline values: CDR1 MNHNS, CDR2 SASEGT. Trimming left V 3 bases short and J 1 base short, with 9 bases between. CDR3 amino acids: CASSEVQWNTEAFF. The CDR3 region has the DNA TGTGCCAGCAGTGAGGTACAGTGGAACACTGAAGCTTTCTTT.

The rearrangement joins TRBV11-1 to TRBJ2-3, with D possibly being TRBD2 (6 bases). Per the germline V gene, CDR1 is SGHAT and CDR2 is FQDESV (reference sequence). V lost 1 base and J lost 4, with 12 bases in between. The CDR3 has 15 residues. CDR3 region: CASSLGGPGADTQYF. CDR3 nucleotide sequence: TGTGCCAGCAGCTTAGGGGGTCCGGGAGCAGATACGCAGTATTTT.

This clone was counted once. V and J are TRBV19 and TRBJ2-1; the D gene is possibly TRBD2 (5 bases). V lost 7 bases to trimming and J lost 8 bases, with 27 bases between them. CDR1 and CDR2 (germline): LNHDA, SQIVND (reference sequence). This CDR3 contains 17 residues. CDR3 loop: CASTPRNQPPYGDEQFF. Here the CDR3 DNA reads TGTGCCAGTACCCCTAGAAACCAACCCCCTTACGGGGATGAGCAGTTCTTC.

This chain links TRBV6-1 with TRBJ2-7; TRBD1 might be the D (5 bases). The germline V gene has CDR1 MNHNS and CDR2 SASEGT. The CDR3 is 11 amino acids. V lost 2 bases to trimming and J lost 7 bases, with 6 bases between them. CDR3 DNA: TGTGCCAGCAGTGAACAGGGAGAGCAGTACTTC. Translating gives CASSEQGEQYF.

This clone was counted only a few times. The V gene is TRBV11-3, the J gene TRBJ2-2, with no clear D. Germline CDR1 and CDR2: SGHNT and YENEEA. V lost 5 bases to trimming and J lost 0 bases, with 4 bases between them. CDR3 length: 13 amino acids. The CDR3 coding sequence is TGTGCCAGCAGCGGCGCGAACACCGGGGAGCTGTTTTTT. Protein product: CASSGANTGELFF.